This T cell receptor (beta chain) was sequenced during a study of cytotoxic CD8 clonotypes in ibrutinib-treated CLL. Study overall: Samples averaged roughly 280,000 productive templates and tens of thousands of productive rearrangements.

Sequencing was performed with immunoSEQ multiplex PCR; in TCRdb, only in-frame clones are kept and a portion is missing. The sample lists roughly 180,000 clones, approximately 84% occurring once. Regarding the study as a whole: A rise in clonality was seen at ibrutinib response, and a fall back toward baseline was seen at progression. Shared public clonotypes were rare, and on treatment they either got smaller or stayed the same.

A word on this clone: Its antigen remains unknown.

Cryopreserved PBMCs were the source of around 2 micrograms of genomic DNA, which went to TCR beta libraries. Sequencing was performed on PBMCs, taken after 24 months of ibrutinib treatment. The receptor comes from a human donor with chronic lymphocytic leukemia.

CDR3 protein: CASSWRPGQGALENIQYF. CDR3 DNA sequence: TGTGCCAGCAGCTGGCGACCCGGACAGGGGGCCTTGGAAAACATTCAGTACTTC. V and J are TRBV11-3 and TRBJ2-4, with 11 bases aligning to TRBD1. CDR1 is SGHNT, CDR2 YENEEA, per germline. The CDR3 spans 18 residues. J lost 5 bases, V lost 4 bases, and 13 bases had no gene match.